A single sample is the source of the 8 T cell receptor beta chains below, sequenced in a study of OX40 agonist ivuxolimab in advanced cancers. TCRdb keeps only in-frame clones here, not all; method: immunoSEQ multiplex PCR. Among fewer than 85,000 clones listed, about nine tenths were seen once. The sequencing used CD4+ or CD8+ T cells sorted from blood, collected in a trial of the OX40 agonist ivuxolimab. These receptors were taken from an adult with an advanced solid tumor such as melanoma, head and neck, liver or kidney cancer.

A few counts support this clone. The chain has TRBV6-1 and TRBJ1-6; 7 bases agree with TRBD1. V lost 8 bases, J lost 5 bases, and 6 bases stayed unmatched. The germline V gene has CDR1 MNHNS and CDR2 SASEGT. This CDR3 has 14 residues. The CDR3 sequence is CASADRIDNSPLHF. CDR3 bases: TGTGCCAGCGCGGACAGGATTGATAATTCACCCCTCCACTTT.

CDR3 DNA sequence: TGCGCCAGCAGCCAAGCCGGTTTGTATCAGCCCCAGCATTTT. This translates into CASSQAGLYQPQHF. V and J are TRBV4-1 and TRBJ1-5; D unclear. This CDR3 is 14 amino acids long. The V end lost 1 base, the J end lost 5 bases, and 9 bases lay between the germline ends. From germline, CDR1 is MGHRA and CDR2 YSYEKL.

The V call is TRBV29-1, the J call TRBJ1-2, with D possibly TRBD1 on 6 matching bases. Trimming cost V 0 bases and J 8 bases, with 10 bases left between them. Germline V gene data show CDR1 as SQVTM and CDR2 as ANQGSEA. The CDR3 is 12 residues long. The CDR3: CSVEDRGGGYTF. CDR3 coding DNA: TGCAGCGTTGAAGACAGGGGAGGCGGCTACACCTTC.

This chain connects TRBV27 to TRBJ1-1, with a tentative D call TRBD1 (5 bases). Trimming stripped 7 bases from V and 6 bases from J, with 15 bases between. Per germline, CDR1 MNHEY and CDR2 SMNVEV (reference sequence). The CDR3 consists of 13 residues. CDR3 sequence: CASNILGVSEAFF. DNA of the CDR3: TGTGCCAGCAACATTCTGGGGGTGTCTGAAGCTTTCTTT.

The chain recombines TRBV19 with TRBJ2-2; 12 bases line up with TRBD2. The V and J ends lost 3 bases and 6 bases, in that order; junction bases with no gene match: 8. This CDR3 region has 17 residues. Germline CDR1 reads LNHDA; CDR2 reads SQIVND (reference sequence). The CDR3 here is CASSIGLAGGPAGELFF. CDR3 sequence (DNA): TGTGCCAGTAGTATTGGGCTAGCGGGGGGGCCGGCCGGGGAGCTGTTTTTT. The variable domain in full, with the rest retrieved from reference TRBV19 and TRBJ2-2, is DGGITQSPKYLFRKEGQNVTLSCEQNLNHDAMYWYRQDPGQGLRLIYYSQIVNDFQKGDIAEGYSVSREKKESFPLTVTSAQKNPTAFYLCASSIGLAGGPAGELFFGEGSRLTVL.

This clone was recorded a few times. The rearrangement joins TRBV19 to TRBJ2-2; 8 bases match TRBD2. CDR3 length: 15 amino acids. Germline CDR1 reads LNHDA; CDR2 reads SQIVND (reference sequence). V was clipped by 9 bases and J by 5 bases; unmatched bases: 11. The chain's CDR3 is CARQSGTSGTGELFF. The DNA of the CDR3 is TGTGCCAGACAATCCGGGACTAGTGGTACCGGGGAGCTGTTTTTT.

This clone has only one observation. The chain joins TRBV10-1 to TRBJ2-3, with 7 bases that match TRBD2. The CDR3 runs to 14 residues. CDR1 WNHNN and CDR2 SYGVQD come from the germline V gene (reference sequence). V was pared by 5 bases and J by 5 bases, with 7 bases of the junction left unmatched. CDR3 coding DNA: TGCGCCAGCAGTCTGGCGGGAGCGGGAGATACGCAGTATTTT. This sequence encodes CASSLAGAGDTQYF.

V usage is TRBV9 and J usage is TRBJ1-1; D gene unclear. Germline CDR1 and CDR2: SGDLS and YYNGEE. This CDR3 is built from 14 residues. V lost 0 bases and J 0 bases, leaving 6 bases between the germline ends. In DNA form, the CDR3 reads TGTGCCAGCAGCGTAGAACCGGTGAACACTGAAGCTTTCTTT. It yields the protein CASSVEPVNTEAFF.